This TCR beta chain originates from a study of identical twins. TCRdb fed the 5' RACE reads into MiXCR, producing one record per CDR3 protein. This table has some 900,000 distinct CDR3 sequences, around an eighth appearing once. The CDR3 spans 14 residues. Germline V lookup: CDR1 LNHDA, CDR2 SQIVND (reference sequence). The germline V and J ends were trimmed by 5 bases and 2 bases, with 13 bases remaining between them. Separately, the same data were catalogued under a study of yellow fever vaccine responses in identical twins.

Sequenced sample: PBMCs. This TCR derives from a woman under 30 in good health. The chain couples TRBV19 to TRBJ2-7; D remains unclear. CDR3 bases: TGTGCCAGTAGTCCCCTGGAAGGGCCCTACGAGCAGTACTTC. This gives the protein CASSPLEGPYEQYF.